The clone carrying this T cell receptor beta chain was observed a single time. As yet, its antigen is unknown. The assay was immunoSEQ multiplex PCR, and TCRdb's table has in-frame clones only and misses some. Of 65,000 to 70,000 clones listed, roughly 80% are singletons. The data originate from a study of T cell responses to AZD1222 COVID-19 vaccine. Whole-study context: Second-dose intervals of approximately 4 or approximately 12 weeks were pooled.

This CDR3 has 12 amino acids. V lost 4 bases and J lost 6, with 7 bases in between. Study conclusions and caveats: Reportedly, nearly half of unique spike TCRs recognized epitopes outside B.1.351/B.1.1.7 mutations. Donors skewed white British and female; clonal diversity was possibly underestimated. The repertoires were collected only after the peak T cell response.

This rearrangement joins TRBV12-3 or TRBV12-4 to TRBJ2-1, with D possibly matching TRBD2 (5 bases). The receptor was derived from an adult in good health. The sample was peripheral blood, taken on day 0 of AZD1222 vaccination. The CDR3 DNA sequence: TGTGCCAGCAGTTCGGCGGGCAATGAGCAGTTCTTC. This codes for CASSSAGNEQFF.